This TCR beta chain was found in a study of T cell responses to AZD1222 COVID-19 vaccine (dated by TCRdb to the early 2020s). Background on the whole study: TCR sequencing covered more than 230 trial participants: about 210 given two doses of AZD1222 and 26 given two doses of MenACWY control vaccine. Trial participants were enrolled by age into 18-55, 56-69 and 70-plus year subgroups, with 148, 28 and 57 TCR-sequenced participants respectively.

Summary of the overall study and its limitations: Participants were mostly white British, with more females than males. The authors suggested clonal diversity may have been underestimated. Conclusions about previously exposed vaccinees are limited, since just a handful of AZD1222 recipients were seropositive for SARS-CoV-2 at baseline. The vaccine-associated CD4 TCRs covered the entire spike protein, and the dominant responses fell in regions 160-218 and 743-854. No day 14 peak-response samples were available, so repertoires were characterized only after the peak T cell response. A significant rise in spike-specific TCR breadth and depth was observed after two AZD1222 doses relative to day 0 and relative to MenACWY recipients. Reportedly, close to half of the unique spike-specific TCRs recognized epitopes lying outside the regions that are mutated in the B.1.351 and B.1.1.7 variants. The 56-69-year group was small, and its depth increase did not reach significance, likely because of low power.

The CDR3 regions of human TCRbeta chains were analyzed by immunosequencing. As for the authors' bioinformatics: TCRs in the repertoires were compared against a reference library of SARS-CoV-2-specific TCRs that had been generated with the MIRA antigen-specificity platform. Breadth was defined as the fraction of unique TCRs that were SARS-CoV-2-associated. Depth was defined as the fraction of total T cells that were SARS-CoV-2-associated. Using the MIRA data, each spike-specific TCR was assigned both to the spike region to which the TCR was reactive and to a CD4 or CD8 class. Log10-transformed breadth and depth values were compared by one-way ANOVA with Sidak's multiple comparisons tests. TCRdb provides this immuneACCESS table in a form limited to in-frame rearrangements. Some clones are lacking; in checked studies, under half of them reflect an unresolved V gene, and why the rest are absent is not known. V and J calls and clone size are as listed in that table; D and trimming were resolved from the DNA. The sample records some 150,000 clones, about 92% of which are singletons. The ten largest clones capture 3% to 4% of the sample.

To note about this clone: It lacks a known antigen. Base qualities are not recorded, but no much larger clone differs from it by a single base.

In the paper's terms, the time point label means: about 28 days (+/-7) after the second vaccine dose. AZD1222 recipients whose second dose came at about 4 weeks and those whose second dose came at about 12 weeks were combined into one group, since spike-specific TCR depth and breadth did not differ between the two schedules. Samples from vaccinated people were obtained from the UK trials COV001 and COV002, which included a single-blind randomized controlled phase 2/3 trial of AZD1222 (ChAdOx1 nCoV-19) in healthy adults. For TCRbeta chain sequencing, PBMC samples were collected from trial participants at day 0 and at day 28 after the second dose. The CDR3, cysteine through phenylalanine, is 14 amino acids long. Just CDR3 DNA is preserved here, 42 bases in frame from base 1.

This chain is built from TRBV21-1 and TRBJ1-2; TRBD1 is the table's D call, not checked against the DNA. TRBV21-1 is a pseudogene. The receptor's source is an adult who received the AZD1222 COVID-19 vaccine. Material: peripheral blood, obtained 28 days after the second AZD1222 dose. The DNA reads as follows: TGTGCCAGCAGCAAAGTGACAGATAACTATGGCTACACCTTC. Translated, it gives CASSKVTDNYGYTF.